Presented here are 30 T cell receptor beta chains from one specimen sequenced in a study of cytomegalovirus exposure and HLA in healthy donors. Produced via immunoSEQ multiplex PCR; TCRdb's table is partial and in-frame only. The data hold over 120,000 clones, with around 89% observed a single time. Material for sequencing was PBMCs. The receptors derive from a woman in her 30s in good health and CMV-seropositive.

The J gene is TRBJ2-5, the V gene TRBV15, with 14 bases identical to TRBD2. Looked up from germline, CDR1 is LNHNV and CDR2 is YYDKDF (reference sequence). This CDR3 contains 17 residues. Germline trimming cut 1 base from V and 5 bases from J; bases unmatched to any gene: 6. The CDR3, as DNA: TGTGCCACCAGCAGAGGGGGACTAGCGGGGGCTTGGGAGACCCAGTACTTC. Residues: CATSRGGLAGAWETQYF.

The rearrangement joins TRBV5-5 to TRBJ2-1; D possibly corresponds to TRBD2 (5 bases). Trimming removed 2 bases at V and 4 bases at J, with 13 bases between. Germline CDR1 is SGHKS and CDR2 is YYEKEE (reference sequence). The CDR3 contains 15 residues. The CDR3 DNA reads TGTGCCAGCAGCTTCCCGGGAAGAGCTTACAATGAGCAGTTCTTC. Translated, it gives CASSFPGRAYNEQFF.

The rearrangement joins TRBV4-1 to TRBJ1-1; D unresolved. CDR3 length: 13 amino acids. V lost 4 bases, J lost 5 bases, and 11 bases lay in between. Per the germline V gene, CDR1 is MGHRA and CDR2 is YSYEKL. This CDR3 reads CASSPAGMTEAFF. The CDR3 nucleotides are TGCGCCAGCAGCCCAGCGGGAATGACTGAAGCTTTCTTT.

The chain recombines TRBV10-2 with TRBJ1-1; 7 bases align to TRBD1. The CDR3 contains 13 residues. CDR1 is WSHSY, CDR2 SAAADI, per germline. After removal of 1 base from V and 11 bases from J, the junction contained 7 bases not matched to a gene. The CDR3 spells CASSEWQGDLAFF. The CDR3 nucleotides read TGCGCCAGCAGTGAGTGGCAGGGGGACTTGGCTTTCTTT.

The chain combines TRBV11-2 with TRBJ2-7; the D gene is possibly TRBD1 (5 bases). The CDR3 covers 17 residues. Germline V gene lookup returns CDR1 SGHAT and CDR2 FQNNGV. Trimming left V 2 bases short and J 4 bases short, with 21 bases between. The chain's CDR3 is CASSLTDRIPTSYEQYF. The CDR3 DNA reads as TGTGCCAGCAGCTTAACCGACAGAATCCCAACGAGTTACGAGCAGTACTTC.

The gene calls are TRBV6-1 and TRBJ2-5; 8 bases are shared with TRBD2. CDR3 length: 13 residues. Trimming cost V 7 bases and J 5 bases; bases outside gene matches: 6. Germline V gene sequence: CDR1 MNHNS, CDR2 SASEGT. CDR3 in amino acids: CASIRTSLETQYF. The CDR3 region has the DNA TGTGCCAGCATAAGGACTAGCCTCGAGACCCAGTACTTC.

The CDR3 loop reads CASTSGTNTGELFF. The CDR3 DNA is TGTGCCAGCACCTCCGGGACAAACACCGGGGAGCTGTTTTTT. This chain connects TRBV27 to TRBJ2-2; weak D call: TRBD1 (6 bases). CDR1 is MNHEY, CDR2 SMNVEV, per germline (reference sequence). The CDR3 has 14 amino acids. V gave up 7 bases and J gave up 2 bases, with 11 bases separating them.

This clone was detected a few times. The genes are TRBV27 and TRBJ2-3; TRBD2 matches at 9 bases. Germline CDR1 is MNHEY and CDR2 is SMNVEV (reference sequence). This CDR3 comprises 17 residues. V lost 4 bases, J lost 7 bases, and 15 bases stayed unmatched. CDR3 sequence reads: CASSSISSLAGRHTQYF. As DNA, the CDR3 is TGTGCCAGCAGTTCGATCTCCTCCCTAGCGGGGAGGCATACGCAGTATTTT.

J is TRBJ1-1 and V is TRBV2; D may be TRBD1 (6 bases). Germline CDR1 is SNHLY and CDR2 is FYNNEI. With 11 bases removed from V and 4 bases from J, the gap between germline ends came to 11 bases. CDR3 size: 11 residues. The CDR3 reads CAGPRGTEAFF. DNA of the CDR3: TGTGCCGGACCCAGGGGCACTGAAGCTTTCTTT.

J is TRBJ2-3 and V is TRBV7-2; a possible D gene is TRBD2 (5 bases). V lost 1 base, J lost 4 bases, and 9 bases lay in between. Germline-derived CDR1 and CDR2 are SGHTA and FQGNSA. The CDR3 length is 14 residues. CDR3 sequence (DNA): TGTGCCAGCAGCTTAGGGCCGGAGGCAGATACGCAGTATTTT. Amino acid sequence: CASSLGPEADTQYF.

CDR3 region: CASSQEIRTGGISTFF. Here the CDR3 DNA reads TGCGCCAGCAGCCAGGAAATTCGGACAGGGGGCATCTCGACTTTCTTT. The chain is built from TRBV4-1 and TRBJ1-1; 11 bases are shared with TRBD1. The V and J ends lost 3 bases and 12 bases, in that order; junction bases with no gene match: 15. From germline, CDR1 is MGHRA and CDR2 YSYEKL. The CDR3 is 16 residues long.

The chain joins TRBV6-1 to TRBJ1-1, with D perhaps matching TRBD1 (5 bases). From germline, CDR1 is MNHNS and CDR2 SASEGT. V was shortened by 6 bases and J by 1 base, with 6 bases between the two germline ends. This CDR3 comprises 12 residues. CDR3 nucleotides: TGTGCCAGCAGAGGGGAGAACACTGAAGCTTTCTTT. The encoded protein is CASRGENTEAFF.

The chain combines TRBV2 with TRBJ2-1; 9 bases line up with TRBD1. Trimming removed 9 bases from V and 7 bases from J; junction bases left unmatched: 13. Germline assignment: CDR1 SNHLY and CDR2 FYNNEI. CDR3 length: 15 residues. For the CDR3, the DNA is TGTGCCAGACCCGAACAGGGGGCGCGGAGAAATGAGCAGTTCTTC. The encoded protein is CARPEQGARRNEQFF.

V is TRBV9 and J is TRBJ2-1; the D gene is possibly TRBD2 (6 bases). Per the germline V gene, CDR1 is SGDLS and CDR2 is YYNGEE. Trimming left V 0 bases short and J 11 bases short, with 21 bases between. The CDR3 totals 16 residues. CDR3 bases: TGTGCCAGCAGCGTAGATACCGGGACTCTCTTCTTAAAGCAGTTCTTC. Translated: CASSVDTGTLFLKQFF.

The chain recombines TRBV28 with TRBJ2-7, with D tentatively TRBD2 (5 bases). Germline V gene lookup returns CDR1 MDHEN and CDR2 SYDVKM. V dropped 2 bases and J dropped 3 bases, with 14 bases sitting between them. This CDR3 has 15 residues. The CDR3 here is CASSLGLTRDYEQYF. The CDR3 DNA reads TGTGCCAGCAGTTTAGGTCTTACTAGGGACTACGAGCAGTACTTC.

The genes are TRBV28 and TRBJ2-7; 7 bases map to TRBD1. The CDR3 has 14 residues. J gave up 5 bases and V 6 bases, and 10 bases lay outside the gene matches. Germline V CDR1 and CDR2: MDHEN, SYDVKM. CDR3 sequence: CASSSRQGTNEQYF. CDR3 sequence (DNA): TGTGCCAGCAGCTCCCGACAGGGTACAAACGAGCAGTACTTC.

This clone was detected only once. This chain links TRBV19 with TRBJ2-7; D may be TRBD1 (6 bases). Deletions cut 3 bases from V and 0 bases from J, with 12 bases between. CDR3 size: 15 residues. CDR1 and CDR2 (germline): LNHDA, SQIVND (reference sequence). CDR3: CASSIRPTGSYEQYF. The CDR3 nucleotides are TGTGCCAGTAGTATTAGACCGACAGGCTCCTACGAGCAGTACTTC.

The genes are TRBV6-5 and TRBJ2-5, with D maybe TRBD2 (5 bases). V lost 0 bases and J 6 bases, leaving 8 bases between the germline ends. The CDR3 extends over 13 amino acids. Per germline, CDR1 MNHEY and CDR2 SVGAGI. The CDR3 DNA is TGTGCCAGCAGTTACTCGAGGGTGCAGACCCAGTACTTC. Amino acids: CASSYSRVQTQYF.

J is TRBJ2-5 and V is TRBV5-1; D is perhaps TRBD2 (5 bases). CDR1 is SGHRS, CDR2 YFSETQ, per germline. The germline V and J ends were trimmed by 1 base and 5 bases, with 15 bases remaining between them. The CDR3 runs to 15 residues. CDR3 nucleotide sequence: TGCGCCAGCAGCTTGATCCCGGGATTGGTCGAGACCCAGTACTTC. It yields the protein CASSLIPGLVETQYF.

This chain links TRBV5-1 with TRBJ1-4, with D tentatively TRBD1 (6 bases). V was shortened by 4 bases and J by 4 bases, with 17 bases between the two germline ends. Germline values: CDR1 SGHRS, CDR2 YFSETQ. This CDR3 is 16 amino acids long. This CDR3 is CASSLQGTNNNEKLFF. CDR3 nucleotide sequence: TGCGCCAGCAGCCTACAGGGAACTAATAATAATGAAAAACTGTTTTTT.

The CDR3 reads CASSLDRGGSPLHF. CDR3 coding DNA: TGTGCCAGCAGTCTGGACAGGGGCGGCTCACCCCTCCACTTT. The chain recombines TRBV6-4 with TRBJ1-6, with TRBD1 matching 9 bases. Looked up from germline, CDR1 is MRHNA and CDR2 is SNTAGT. This CDR3 region has 14 residues. Trimming took 5 bases from V and 10 from J; bases not matched to a gene: 6.

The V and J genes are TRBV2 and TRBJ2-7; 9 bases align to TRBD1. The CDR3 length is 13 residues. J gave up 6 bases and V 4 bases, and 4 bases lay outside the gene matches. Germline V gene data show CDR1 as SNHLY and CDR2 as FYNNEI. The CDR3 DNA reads TGTGCCAGCAGTGGGTACAGGGGGCGCGAGCAGTACTTC. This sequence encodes CASSGYRGREQYF.

CDR3 sequence: CASSFGLVNYEQYF. The CDR3 DNA follows: TGTGCCAGCAGCTTCGGACTAGTAAACTACGAGCAGTACTTC. This chain uses TRBV5-5 with TRBJ2-7; 7 bases line up with TRBD2. V shed 2 bases, J shed 3 bases, and the junction held 5 bases outside the gene matches. The CDR3 length is 14 residues. CDR1 SGHKS and CDR2 YYEKEE come from the germline V gene (reference sequence).

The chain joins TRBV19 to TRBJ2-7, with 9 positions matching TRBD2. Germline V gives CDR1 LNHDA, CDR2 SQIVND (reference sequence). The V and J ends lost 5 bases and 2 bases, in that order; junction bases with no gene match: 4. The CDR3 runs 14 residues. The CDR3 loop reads CASSAGLAAYEQYF. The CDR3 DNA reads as TGTGCCAGTAGTGCGGGACTAGCCGCCTACGAGCAGTACTTC. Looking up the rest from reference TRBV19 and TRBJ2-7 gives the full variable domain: DGGITQSPKYLFRKEGQNVTLSCEQNLNHDAMYWYRQDPGQGLRLIYYSQIVNDFQKGDIAEGYSVSREKKESFPLTVTSAQKNPTAFYLCASSAGLAAYEQYFGPGTRLTVT.

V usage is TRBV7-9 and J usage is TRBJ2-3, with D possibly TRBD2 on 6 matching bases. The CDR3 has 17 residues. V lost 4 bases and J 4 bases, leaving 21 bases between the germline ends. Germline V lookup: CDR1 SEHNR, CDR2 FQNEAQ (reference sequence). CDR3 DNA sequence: TGTGCCAGCAGCTCCACCAGGACTAATACGGGAGCAGATACGCAGTATTTT. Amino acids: CASSSTRTNTGADTQYF.

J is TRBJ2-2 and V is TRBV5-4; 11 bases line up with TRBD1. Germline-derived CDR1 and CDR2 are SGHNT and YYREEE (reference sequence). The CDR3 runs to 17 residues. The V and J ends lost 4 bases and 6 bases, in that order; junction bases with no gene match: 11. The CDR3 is CASSGSTRTGGPGELFF. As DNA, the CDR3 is TGTGCCAGCAGCGGCTCTACACGGACAGGGGGCCCCGGGGAGCTGTTTTTT.

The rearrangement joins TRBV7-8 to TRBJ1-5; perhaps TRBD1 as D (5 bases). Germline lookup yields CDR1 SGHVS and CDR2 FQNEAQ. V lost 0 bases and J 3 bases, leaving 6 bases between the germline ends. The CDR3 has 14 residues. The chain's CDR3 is CASSLADTNQPQHF. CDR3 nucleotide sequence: TGTGCCAGCAGCTTAGCGGACACCAATCAGCCCCAGCATTTT. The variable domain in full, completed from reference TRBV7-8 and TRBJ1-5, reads GAGVSQSPRYKVAKRGQDVALRCDPISGHVSLFWYQQALGQGPEFLTYFQNEAQLDKSGLPSDRFFAERPEGSVSTLKIQRTQQEDSAVYLCASSLADTNQPQHFGDGTRLSIL.

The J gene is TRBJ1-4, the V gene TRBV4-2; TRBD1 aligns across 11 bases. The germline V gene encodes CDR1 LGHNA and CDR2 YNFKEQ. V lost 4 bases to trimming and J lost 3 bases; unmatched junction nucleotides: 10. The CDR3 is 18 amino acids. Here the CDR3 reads CASSPGTGGKKANEKLFF. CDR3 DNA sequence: TGTGCCAGCAGCCCCGGGACAGGGGGTAAGAAAGCTAATGAAAAACTGTTTTTT.

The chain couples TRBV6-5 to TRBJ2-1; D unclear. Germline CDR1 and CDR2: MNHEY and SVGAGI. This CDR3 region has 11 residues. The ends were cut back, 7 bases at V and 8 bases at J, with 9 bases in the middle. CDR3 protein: CASTVGDEQFF. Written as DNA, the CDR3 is TGTGCCAGCACTGTGGGCGATGAGCAGTTCTTC.

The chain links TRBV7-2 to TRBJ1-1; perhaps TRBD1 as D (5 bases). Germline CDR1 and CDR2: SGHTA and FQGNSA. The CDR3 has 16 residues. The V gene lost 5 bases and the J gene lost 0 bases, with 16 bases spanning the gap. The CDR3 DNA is TGTGCCAGCAGCCCCTGGGGGGGAGGGGTGAACACTGAAGCTTTCTTT. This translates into CASSPWGGGVNTEAFF.